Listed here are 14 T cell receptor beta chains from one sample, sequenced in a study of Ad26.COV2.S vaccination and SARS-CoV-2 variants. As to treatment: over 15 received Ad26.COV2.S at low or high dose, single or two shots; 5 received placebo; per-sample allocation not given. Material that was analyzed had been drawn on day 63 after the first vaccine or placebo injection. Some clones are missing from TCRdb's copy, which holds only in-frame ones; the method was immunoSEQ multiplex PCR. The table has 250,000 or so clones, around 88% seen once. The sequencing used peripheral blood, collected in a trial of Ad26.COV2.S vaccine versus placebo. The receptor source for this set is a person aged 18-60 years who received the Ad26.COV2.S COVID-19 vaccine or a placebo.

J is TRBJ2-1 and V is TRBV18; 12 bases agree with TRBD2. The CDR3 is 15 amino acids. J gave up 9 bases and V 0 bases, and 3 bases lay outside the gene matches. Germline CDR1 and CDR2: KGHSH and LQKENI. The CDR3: CASSPPTSGRGEQFF. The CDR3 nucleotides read TGTGCCAGCTCACCACCGACTAGCGGGAGAGGTGAGCAGTTCTTC.

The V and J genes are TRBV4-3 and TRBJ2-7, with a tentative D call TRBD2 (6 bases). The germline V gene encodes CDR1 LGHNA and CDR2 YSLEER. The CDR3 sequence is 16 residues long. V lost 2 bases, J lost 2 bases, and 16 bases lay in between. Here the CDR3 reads CASSQHRDFPAYEQYF. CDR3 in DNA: TGCGCCAGCAGCCAACATCGGGACTTCCCGGCCTACGAGCAGTACTTC.

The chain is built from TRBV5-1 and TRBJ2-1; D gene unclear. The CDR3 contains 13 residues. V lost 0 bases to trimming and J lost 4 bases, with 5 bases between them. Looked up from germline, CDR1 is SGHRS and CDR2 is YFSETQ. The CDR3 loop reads CASSLGVYNEQFF. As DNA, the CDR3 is TGCGCCAGCAGCTTGGGGGTTTACAATGAGCAGTTCTTC.

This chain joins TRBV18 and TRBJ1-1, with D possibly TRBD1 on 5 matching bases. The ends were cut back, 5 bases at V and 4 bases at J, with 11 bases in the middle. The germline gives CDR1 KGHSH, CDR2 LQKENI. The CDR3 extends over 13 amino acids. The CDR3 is CASSVRGTTEAFF. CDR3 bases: TGTGCCAGCTCAGTGAGGGGTACCACTGAAGCTTTCTTT.

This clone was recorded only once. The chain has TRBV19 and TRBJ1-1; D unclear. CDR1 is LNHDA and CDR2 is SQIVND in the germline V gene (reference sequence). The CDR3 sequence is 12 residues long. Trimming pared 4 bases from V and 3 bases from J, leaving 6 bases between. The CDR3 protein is CASSRRDTEAFF. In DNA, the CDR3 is TGTGCCAGTAGTAGAAGGGACACTGAAGCTTTCTTT.

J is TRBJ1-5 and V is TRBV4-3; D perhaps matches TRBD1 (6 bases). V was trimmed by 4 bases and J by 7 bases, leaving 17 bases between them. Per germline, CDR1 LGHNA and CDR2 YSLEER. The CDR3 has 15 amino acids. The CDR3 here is CASSPTLNGGQPQHF. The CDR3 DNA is TGCGCCAGCAGCCCGACACTGAACGGGGGCCAGCCCCAGCATTTT.

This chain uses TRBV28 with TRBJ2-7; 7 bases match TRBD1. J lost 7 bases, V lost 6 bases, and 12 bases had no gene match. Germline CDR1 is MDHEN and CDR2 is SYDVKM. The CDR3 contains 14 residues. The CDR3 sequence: CASSSGTALREQYV. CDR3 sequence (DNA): TGTGCCAGCAGCTCCGGGACAGCCCTACGAGAGCAGTACGTC.

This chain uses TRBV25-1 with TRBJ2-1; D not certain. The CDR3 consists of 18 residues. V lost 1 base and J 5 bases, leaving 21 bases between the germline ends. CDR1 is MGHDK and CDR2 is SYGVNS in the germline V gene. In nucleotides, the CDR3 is TGTGCCAGCAGTGAATTCTCCTCGGGCCTCCTTACTCACAATGAGCAGTTCTTC. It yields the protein CASSEFSSGLLTHNEQFF.

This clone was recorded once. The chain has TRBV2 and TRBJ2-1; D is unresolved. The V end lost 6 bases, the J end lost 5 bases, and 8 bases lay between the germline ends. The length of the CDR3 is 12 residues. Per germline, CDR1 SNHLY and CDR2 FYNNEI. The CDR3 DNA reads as TGTGCCAGCAGCTCCGACGACAATGAGCAGTTCTTC. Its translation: CASSSDDNEQFF.

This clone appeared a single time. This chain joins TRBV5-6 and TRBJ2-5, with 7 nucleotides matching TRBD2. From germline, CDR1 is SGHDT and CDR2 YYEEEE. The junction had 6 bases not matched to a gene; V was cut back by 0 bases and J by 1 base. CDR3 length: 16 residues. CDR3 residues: CASSLGTRRSQETQYF. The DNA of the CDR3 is TGTGCCAGCAGCTTGGGGACTAGACGCAGCCAAGAGACCCAGTACTTC.

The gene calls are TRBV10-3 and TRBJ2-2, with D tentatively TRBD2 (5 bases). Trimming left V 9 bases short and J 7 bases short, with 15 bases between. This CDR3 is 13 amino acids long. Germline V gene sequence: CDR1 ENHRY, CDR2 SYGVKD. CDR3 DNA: TGTGCCATTGGACTGGTTATTGGCGGGGAGCTGTTTTTT. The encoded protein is CAIGLVIGGELFF.

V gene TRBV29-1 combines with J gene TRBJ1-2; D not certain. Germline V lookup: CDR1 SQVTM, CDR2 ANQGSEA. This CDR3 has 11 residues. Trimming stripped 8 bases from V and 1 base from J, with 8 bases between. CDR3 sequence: CSHSDNYGYTF. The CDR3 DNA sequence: TGCAGCCACTCAGATAACTATGGCTACACCTTC.

CDR3 nucleotide sequence: TGTGCCAGCAGTTCCTCCGGGACACCCAACTATGGCTACACCTTC. This gives the protein CASSSSGTPNYGYTF. The chain carries TRBV6-2 or TRBV6-3 and TRBJ1-2, with a weak D call TRBD1 (6 bases). Germline V lookup: CDR1 MNHEY, CDR2 SVGEGT. This CDR3 spans 15 amino acids. V dropped 4 bases and J dropped 2 bases, with 14 bases sitting between them.

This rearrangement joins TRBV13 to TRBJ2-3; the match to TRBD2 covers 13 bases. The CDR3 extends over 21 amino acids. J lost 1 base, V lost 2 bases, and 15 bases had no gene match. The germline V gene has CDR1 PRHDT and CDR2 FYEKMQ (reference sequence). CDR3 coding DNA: TGTGCCAGCAGCTTAATTGGTTGGACTAGCGGGGGACGTACGGGCACAGATACGCAGTATTTT. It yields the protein CASSLIGWTSGGRTGTDTQYF.